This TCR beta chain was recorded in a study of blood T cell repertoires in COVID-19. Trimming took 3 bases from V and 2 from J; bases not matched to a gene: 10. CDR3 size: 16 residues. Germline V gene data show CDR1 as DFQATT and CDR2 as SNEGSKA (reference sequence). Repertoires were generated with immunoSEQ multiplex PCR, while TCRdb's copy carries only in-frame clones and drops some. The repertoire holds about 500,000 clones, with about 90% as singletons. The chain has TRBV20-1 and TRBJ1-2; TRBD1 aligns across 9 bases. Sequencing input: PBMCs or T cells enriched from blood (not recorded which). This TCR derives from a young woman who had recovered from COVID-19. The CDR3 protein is CSASGRGQGTNYGYTF. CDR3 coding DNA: TGCAGTGCTAGTGGTAGGGGACAGGGTACAAACTATGGCTACACCTTC.